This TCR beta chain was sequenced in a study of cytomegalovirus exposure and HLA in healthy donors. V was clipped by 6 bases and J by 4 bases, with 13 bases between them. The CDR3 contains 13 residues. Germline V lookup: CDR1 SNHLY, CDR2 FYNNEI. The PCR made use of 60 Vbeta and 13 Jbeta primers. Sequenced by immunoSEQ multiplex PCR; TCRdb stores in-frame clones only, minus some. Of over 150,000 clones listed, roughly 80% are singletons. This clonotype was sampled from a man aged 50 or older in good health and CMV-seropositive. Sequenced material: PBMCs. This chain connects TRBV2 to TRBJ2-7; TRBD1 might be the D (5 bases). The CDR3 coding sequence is TGTGCCAGCAGCGCTGGCAGACAGTACGAGCAGTACTTC. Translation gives CASSAGRQYEQYF.